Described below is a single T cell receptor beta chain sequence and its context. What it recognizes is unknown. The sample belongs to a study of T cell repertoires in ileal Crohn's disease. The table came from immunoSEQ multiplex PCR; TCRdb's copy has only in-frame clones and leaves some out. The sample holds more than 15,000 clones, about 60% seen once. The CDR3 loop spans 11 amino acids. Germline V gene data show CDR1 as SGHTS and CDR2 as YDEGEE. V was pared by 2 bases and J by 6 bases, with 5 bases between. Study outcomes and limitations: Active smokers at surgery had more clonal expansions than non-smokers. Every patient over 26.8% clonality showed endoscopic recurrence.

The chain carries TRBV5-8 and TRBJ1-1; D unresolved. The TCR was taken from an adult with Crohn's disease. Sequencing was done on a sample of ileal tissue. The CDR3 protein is CASSFLSEAFF. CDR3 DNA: TGTGCCAGCAGCTTTTTATCTGAAGCTTTCTTT.